Given below is one T cell receptor beta chain in context. This clone's antigen is unknown. Base qualities are not provided; no much larger clone lies one nucleotide away. This record belongs to a study of technical replicates of blood from a handful of donors (TCRdb year 2017). The library was built by means of the immunoSEQ multiplex PCR assay. As stored in TCRdb, this immuneACCESS dataset retains in-frame rearrangements with V and J assigned. A fraction of the clones does not appear; measured against another copy, unresolved V genes explain less than half of the discrepancy, and the remainder lacks a known reason. Present in this sample are over 90,000 clones, 96% of which were seen just once. The ten largest account for approximately 0.33% of the sample. CDR1 and CDR2, looked up from the germline V gene, are SQVTM and ANQGSEA. V has 7 bases trimmed and J has 11 bases trimmed; junction bases matching no gene number 16. The CDR3 starts with the cysteine, ends with the phenylalanine, and has 14 residues. Only CDR3 DNA remains: 42 bases, in frame from the first base.

The V gene is TRBV29-1 and the J gene is TRBJ2-2; 7 of the junction bases match TRBD1. The clonotype was recovered from a human donor in good health. The sequenced sample consisted of T cells isolated from PBMCs. The encoded CDR3 is CSASRTGGVGELFF. The DNA sequence reads TGCAGCGCCTCCCGGACAGGTGGGGTCGGAGAGCTGTTTTTT.